This TCR beta chain is from a study of blood T cell repertoires in COVID-19. Here immunoSEQ multiplex PCR was the method, and the copy in TCRdb shows in-frame clones only, minus some. The top ten clones hold approximately 3.7% of a sample with approximately 250,000 clones, around 89% of them seen once. Germline lookup yields CDR1 LGHDT and CDR2 YNNKEL (reference sequence). The CDR3 runs 16 residues. Trimming cost V 3 bases and J 3 bases; bases outside gene matches: 10. The sequencing sample was made of PBMCs or T cells enriched from blood (not recorded which). This rearrangement joins TRBV3-1 (or the pseudogene TRBV3-2) to TRBJ1-1; TRBD1 matches 7 bases. The sequence was collected from a woman younger than 45 who had recovered from COVID-19. This CDR3 reads CASSQWATGSDTEAFF. The CDR3, as DNA: TGTGCCAGCAGCCAGTGGGCGACAGGGTCGGACACTGAAGCTTTCTTT.